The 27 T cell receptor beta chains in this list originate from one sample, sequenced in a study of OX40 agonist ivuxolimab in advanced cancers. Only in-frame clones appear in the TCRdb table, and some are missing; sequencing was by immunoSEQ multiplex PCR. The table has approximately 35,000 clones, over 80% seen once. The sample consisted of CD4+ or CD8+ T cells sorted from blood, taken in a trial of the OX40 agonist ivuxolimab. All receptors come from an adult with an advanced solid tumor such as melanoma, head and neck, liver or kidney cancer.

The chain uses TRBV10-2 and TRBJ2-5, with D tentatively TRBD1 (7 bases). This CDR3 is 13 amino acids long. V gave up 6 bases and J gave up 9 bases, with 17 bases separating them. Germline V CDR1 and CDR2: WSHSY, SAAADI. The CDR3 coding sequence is TGCGCCAGCAGCCAGGGGGGACCAATGGCCCAGTACTTC. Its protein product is CASSQGGPMAQYF.

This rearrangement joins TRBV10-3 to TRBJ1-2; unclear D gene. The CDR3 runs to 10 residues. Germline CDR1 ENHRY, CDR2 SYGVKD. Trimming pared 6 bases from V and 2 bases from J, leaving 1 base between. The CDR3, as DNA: TGTGCCATCAGAAACTATGGCTACACCTTC. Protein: CAIRNYGYTF.

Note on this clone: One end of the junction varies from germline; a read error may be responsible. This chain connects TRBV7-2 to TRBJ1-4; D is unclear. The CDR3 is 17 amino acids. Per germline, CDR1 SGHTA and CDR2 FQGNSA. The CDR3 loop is CASSLGTAVRYNEKLFF. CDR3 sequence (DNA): TGTGCCAGCAGTTTAGGTACGGCCGTGAGATATAATGAAAAACTGTTTTTT.

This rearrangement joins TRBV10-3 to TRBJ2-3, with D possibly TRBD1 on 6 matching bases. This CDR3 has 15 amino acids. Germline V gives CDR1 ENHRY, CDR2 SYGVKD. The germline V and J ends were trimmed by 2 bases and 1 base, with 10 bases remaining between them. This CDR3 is CAISEAGVGTDTQYF. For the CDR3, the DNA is TGTGCCATCAGTGAGGCAGGGGTAGGCACAGATACGCAGTATTTT.

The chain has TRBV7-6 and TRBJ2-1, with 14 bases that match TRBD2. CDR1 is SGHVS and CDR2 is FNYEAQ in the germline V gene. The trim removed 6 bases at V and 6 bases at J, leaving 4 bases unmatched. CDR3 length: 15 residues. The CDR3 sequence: CASSLTSGRVNEQFF. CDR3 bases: TGTGCCAGCAGTTTGACTAGCGGGAGGGTCAATGAGCAGTTCTTC.

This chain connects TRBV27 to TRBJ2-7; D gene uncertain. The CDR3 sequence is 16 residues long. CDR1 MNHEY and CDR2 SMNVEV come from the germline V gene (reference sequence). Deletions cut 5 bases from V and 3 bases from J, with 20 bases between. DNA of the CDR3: TGTGCCAGCAGTCTAGAAGGCAGGACCGAAGACTACGAGCAGTACTTC. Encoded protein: CASSLEGRTEDYEQYF.

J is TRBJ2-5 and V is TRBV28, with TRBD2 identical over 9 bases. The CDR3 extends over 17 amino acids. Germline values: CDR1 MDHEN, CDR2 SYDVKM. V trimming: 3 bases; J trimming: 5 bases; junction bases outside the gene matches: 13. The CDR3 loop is CASSLETLAGFGETQYF. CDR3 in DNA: TGTGCCAGCAGTTTGGAAACGCTAGCGGGATTCGGGGAGACCCAGTACTTC. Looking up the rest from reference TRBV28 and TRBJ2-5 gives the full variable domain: DVKVTQSSRYLVKRTGEKVFLECVQDMDHENMFWYRQDPGLGLRLIYFSYDVKMKEKGDIPEGYSVSREKKERFSLILESASTNQTSMYLCASSLETLAGFGETQYFGPGTRLLVL.

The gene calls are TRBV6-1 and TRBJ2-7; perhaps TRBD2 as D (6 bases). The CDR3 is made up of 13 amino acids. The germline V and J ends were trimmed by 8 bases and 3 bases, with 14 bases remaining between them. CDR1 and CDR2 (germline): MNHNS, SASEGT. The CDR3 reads CASSGGTHYEQYF. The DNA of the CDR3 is TGTGCCAGCTCCGGCGGGACTCACTACGAGCAGTACTTC.

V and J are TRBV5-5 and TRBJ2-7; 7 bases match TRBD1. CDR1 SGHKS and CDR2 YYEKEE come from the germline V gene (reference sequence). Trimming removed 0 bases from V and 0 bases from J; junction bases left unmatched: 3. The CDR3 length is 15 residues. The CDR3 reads CASSLERDSSYEQYF. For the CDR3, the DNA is TGTGCCAGCAGCTTGGAGAGGGACAGCTCCTACGAGCAGTACTTC.

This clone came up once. In nucleotides, the CDR3 is TGTGCCAGGGGGAAGACCCAGTACTTC. Translating gives CARGKTQYF. The V call is TRBV18, the J call TRBJ2-5; D remains ambiguous. Germline loops: CDR1 KGHSH, CDR2 LQKENI. CDR3 length: 9 amino acids. V was cut by 9 bases and J by 6 bases, with 5 bases left in between.

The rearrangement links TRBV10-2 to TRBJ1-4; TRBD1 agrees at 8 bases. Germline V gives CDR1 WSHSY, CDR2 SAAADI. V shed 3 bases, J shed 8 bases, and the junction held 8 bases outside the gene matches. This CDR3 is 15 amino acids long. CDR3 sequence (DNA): TGCGCCAGCAGTGAAAGGAACAGGGGGGAGGAAAAACTGTTTTTT. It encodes CASSERNRGEEKLFF.

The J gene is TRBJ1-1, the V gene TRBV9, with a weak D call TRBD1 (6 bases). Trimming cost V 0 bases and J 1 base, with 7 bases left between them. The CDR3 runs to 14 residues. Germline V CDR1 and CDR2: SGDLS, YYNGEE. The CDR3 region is CASSVEGGNTEAFF. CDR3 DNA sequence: TGTGCCAGCAGCGTAGAAGGGGGGAACACTGAAGCTTTCTTT.

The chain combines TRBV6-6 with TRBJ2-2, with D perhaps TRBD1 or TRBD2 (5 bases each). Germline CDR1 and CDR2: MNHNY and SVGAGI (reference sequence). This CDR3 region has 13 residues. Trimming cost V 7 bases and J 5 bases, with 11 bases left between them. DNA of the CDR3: TGTGCCAGCACCCCCAGGGAGACCGGGGAGCTGTTTTTT. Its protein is CASTPRETGELFF.

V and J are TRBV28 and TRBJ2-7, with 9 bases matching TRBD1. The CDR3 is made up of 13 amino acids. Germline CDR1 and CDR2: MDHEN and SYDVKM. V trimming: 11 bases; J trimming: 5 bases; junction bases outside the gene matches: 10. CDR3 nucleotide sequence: TGTGCCTCCTCGACAGGGGGGCGGGACGAGCAGTACTTC. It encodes CASSTGGRDEQYF.

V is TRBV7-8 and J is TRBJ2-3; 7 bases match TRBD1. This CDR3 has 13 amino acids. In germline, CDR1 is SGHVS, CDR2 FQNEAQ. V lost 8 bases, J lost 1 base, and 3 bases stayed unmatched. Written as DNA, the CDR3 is TGTGCCAGCCACAGGGGTGGCACAGATACGCAGTATTTT. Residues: CASHRGGTDTQYF.

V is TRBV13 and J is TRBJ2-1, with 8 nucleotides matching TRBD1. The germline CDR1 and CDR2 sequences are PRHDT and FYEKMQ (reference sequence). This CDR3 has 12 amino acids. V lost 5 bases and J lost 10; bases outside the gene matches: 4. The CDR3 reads CASSPDRGEQFF. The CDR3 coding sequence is TGTGCCAGCAGCCCTGACAGGGGAGAGCAGTTCTTC.

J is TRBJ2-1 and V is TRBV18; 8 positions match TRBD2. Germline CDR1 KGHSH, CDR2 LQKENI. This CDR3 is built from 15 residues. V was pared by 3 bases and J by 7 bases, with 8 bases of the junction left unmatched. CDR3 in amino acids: CASSPRAGVVNEQFF. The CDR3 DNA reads TGTGCCAGCTCACCGCGAGCGGGAGTGGTTAATGAGCAGTTCTTC.

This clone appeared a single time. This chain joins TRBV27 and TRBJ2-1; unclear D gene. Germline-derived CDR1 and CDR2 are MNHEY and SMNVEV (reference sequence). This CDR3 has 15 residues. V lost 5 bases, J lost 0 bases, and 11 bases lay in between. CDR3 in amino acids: CASSTDTNSYNEQFF. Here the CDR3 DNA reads TGTGCCAGCAGTACGGATACCAACTCCTACAATGAGCAGTTCTTC.

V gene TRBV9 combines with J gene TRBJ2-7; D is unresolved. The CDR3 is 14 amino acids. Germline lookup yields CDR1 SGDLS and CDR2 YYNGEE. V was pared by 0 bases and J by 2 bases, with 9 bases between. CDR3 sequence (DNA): TGTGCCAGCAGCGTAGGAGATTCTACCTACGAGCAGTACTTC. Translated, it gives CASSVGDSTYEQYF.

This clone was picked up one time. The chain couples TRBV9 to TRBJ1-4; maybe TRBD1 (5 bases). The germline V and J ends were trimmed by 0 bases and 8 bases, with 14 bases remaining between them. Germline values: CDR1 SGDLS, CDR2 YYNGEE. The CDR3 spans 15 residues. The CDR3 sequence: CASSVDDSRWEKLFF. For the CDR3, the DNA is TGTGCCAGCAGCGTAGATGACAGCCGTTGGGAAAAACTGTTTTTT.

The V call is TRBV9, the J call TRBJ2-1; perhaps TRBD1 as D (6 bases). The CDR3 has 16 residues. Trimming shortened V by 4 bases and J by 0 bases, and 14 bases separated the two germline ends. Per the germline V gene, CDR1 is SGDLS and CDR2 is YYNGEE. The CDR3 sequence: CASSKGHTSSYNEQFF. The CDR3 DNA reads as TGTGCCAGCAGCAAGGGACATACGAGCTCCTACAATGAGCAGTTCTTC.

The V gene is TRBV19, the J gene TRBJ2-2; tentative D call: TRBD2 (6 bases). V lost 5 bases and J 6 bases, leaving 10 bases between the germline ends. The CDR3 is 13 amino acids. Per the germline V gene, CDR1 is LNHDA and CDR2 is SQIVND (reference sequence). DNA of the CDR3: TGTGCCAGTAGTCCAAGACTAGCCGGGGAGCTGTTTTTT. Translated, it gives CASSPRLAGELFF.

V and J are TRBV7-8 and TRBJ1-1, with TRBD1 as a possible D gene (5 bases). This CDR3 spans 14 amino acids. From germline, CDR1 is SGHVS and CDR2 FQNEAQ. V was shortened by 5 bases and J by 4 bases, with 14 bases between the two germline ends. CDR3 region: CASSLRAVGTEAFF. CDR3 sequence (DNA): TGTGCCAGCAGCCTCAGGGCAGTGGGCACTGAAGCTTTCTTT. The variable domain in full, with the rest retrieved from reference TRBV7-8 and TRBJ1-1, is GAGVSQSPRYKVAKRGQDVALRCDPISGHVSLFWYQQALGQGPEFLTYFQNEAQLDKSGLPSDRFFAERPEGSVSTLKIQRTQQEDSAVYLCASSLRAVGTEAFFGQGTRLTVV.

As DNA, the CDR3 is TGTGCCAGCAGCACCCCCCTGGTGGTAGCGGGAGATTTTCGCTACGAGCAGTACTTC. Translating gives CASSTPLVVAGDFRYEQYF. The J gene is TRBJ2-7, the V gene TRBV11-2; the match to TRBD2 covers 9 bases. J lost 3 bases, V lost 5 bases, and 20 bases had no gene match. This CDR3 comprises 19 residues. Germline V lookup: CDR1 SGHAT, CDR2 FQNNGV.

The CDR3 region has the DNA TGTGCCAGCAGCTCCACACACGGAACTCCAGATACGCAGTATTTT. It codes for CASSSTHGTPDTQYF. The chain is built from TRBV6-4 and TRBJ2-3, with D hard to call. This CDR3 has 15 residues. In germline, CDR1 is MRHNA, CDR2 SNTAGT. The V end was cut by 6 bases, the J end by 4 bases, with 17 bases between.

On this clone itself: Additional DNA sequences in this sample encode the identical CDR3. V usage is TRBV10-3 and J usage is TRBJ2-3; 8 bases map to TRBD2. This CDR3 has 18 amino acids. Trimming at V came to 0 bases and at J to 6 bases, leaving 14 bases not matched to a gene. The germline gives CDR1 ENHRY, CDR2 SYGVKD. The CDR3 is CAISESHGTSIVSDTQYF. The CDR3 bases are TGTGCCATCAGTGAGTCACACGGGACTAGTATAGTAAGTGATACGCAGTATTTT.

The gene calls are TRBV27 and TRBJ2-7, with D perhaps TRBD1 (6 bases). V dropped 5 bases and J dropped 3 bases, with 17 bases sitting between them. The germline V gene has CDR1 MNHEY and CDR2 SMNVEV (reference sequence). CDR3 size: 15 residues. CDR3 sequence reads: CASSGQSLLIYEQYF. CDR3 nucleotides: TGTGCCAGCAGTGGACAGAGTCTTCTCATCTACGAGCAGTACTTC.